The clone carrying this T cell receptor (beta chain) was detected only a few times. Germline lookup yields CDR1 MNHEY and CDR2 SVGEGT. The CDR3 is made up of 14 amino acids. Trimming cost V 5 bases and J 7 bases, with 17 bases left between them. Described time point: newly diagnosed GD, antithyroid drugs for less than 3 months. With RNA extracted from PBMCs as input, the TCR library was made. The entry originates in a study of regulatory T cells in long-lasting Graves disease. For TCR beta, libraries came from iRepertoire HTBI primers and Arm-PCR of CDR3 regions. Via MiXCR, TCRdb re-called the multiplex PCR reads, giving one row per CDR3 protein. In the table there are 350,000 to 500,000 distinct CDR3 sequences, around 15% of which are singletons. These data also formed part of another study, on T cells in Graves' hyperthyroidism and ophthalmopathy.

The chain uses TRBV6-2 or TRBV6-3 and TRBJ1-2; possible D gene TRBD1, 5 bases. The source of this sequence is a woman between 50 and 59 years old with Graves disease. The input for sequencing was peripheral blood mononuclear cells (PBMCs), taken at new diagnosis, from a patient treated with antithyroid drugs. The CDR3 DNA reads as TGTGCCAGCAGTGAAATGAGCGGGACCTGTGGCTACACCTTC. This translates into CASSEMSGTCGYTF.